This T cell receptor beta chain came from a study of blood T cell repertoires in COVID-19 (dated by TCRdb to 2018 to 2021). Describing the broader study: Collaborator samples came from the United States, Italy and Spain and covered acute and convalescent phases of COVID-19. The dataset comprised deeply sampled blood TCRbeta repertoires from subjects exposed to, actively infected with, or recovered from COVID-19. Where available, HLA class I and class II types were obtained from metadata supplied by the sample provider rather than from assay-based typing. The repertoires were made available in a free public database intended to serve as a resource for research on the immune response to SARS-CoV-2. The material from the prospective study consisted of cDNA or gDNA derived from T cells, B-cell-depleted T cells, or PBMCs. The samples were drawn from two sources: the first 160 participants of the ongoing ImmuneRACE study, and 1,000 to 1,500 subjects contributed by 6 global collaborators. The sample metadata nearly always contained a de-identified subject ID, COVID-19 status, age in years and sex.

Study-level results and caveats: The amount of clinical and demographic metadata varied by source and participant and was provided uncurated.

The immunoSEQ Assay, a bias-controlled multiplex PCR, was used to amplify TCRbeta CDR3 regions from genomic DNA. The authors processed their data as follows. Within the assay, amplification of reference gene primers was used to estimate how many nucleated cells each sample contained. To quantify the absolute abundance of each unique TCRbeta CDR3 rearrangement, sequence reads were collapsed and filtered. For each sample, productive Simpson clonality was calculated by taking the square root of Simpson's diversity index across productive rearrangements. Held by TCRdb, this immuneACCESS table contains in-frame sequences only and omits some clones. Under half of the omission traces to an unresolved V gene where checked; the cause of the rest is unknown. Clone size and V and J calls were adopted from that table, with D and trimming inferred from the DNA. This sample comprises under 65,000 clones, more than 85% of them detected only once. The top ten clonotypes cover 3.1% of the sample.

Collaborating institutions collected whole blood in K2EDTA tubes following their own protocols. For TCRbeta analysis, collaborators shipped samples as frozen whole blood, isolated PBMCs, or DNA extracted from either of those sample types. V is clipped by 5 bases and J by 4 bases, and the sequence between their germline boundaries is 11 bases long. The CDR3 covers 13 residues, taking in both the cysteine and the phenylalanine. Only CDR3 DNA remains: 39 bases, in frame from the first base. To note about this clone: This receptor's antigen is unknown. Base-call qualities are not available, and no considerably larger clone is one nucleotide away.

The sequence joins TRBV12-3 or TRBV12-4 to TRBJ1-2; a tentative D match to TRBD1 spans 6 bases. Sequencing input: peripheral blood. The clonotype was recovered from a man between 50 and 59 years old with acute or convalescent COVID-19. CDR3 sequence: CASSQTGPYGYTF. In nucleotide form, the sequence is TGTGCCAGCAGTCAGACAGGACCCTATGGCTACACCTTC.